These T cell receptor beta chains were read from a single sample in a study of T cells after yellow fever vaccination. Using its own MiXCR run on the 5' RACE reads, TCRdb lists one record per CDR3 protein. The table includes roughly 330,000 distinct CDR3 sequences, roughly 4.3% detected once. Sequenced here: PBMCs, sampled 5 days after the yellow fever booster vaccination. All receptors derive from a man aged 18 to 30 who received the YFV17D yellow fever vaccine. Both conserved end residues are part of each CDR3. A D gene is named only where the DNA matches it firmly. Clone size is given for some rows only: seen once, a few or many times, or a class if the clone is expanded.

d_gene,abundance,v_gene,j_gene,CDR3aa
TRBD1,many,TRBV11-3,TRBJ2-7,CASSLESGGEQYF
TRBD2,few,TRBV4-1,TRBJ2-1,CASSPGLAGSNEQFF
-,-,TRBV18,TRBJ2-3,CASSPPLGDTQYF
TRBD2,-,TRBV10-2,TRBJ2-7,CASSDSGRGGLPYEQYF
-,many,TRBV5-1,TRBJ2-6,CASSLESRGSGANVLTF
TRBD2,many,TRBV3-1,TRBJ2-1,CASSPRWGGAYNEQFF
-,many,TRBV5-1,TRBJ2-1,CASSLEVGVNEQFF
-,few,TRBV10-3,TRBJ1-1,CAISDFPAGNTEAFF
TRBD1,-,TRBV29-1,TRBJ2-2,CSADRGVAGELFF
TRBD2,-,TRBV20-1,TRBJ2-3,CSASSGAYSTDTQYF
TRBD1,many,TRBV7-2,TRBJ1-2,CASSLVSAGGGGYTF
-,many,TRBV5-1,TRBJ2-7,CASSLEIPDEQYF
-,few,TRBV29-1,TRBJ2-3,CSVEVVLEADTQYF
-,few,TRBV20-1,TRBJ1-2,CSARVGWEDYGYTF
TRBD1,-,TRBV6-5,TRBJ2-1,CASSSTLGTGAHEQFF
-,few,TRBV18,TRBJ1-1,CASSPKTGITEAFF
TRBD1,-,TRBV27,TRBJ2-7,CASRSGQGYEQYF
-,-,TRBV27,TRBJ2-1,CASSLCRDCEQFF
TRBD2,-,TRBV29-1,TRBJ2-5,CSCSGAGLETQYF
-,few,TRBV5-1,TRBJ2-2,CASSFEGGANTGELFF
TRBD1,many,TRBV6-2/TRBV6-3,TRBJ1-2,CASSYPGTVYGYTF
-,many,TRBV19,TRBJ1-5,CASSILGIGNQPQHF
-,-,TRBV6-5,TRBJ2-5,CASSYGRAQYF
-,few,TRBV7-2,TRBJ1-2,CASSLAIVYGYTF
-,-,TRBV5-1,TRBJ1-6,CASSESGRVGSPLHF
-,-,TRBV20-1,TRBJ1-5,CSAPSDGNQPQHF
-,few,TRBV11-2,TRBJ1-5,CASSLGAGGVNQPQHF
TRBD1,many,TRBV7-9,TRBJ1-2,CASSSGGSSNYGYTF
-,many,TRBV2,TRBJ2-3,CASSEPHQDTQYF
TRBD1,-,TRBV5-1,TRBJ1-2,CASSLDAGDRDGYTF
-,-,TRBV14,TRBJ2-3,CASSQNSGPYTDTQYF
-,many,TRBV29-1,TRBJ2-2,CSVGPGRFTGELFF
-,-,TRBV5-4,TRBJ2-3,CASSFDQITDTQYF
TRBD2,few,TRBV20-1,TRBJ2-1,CSARPGLAGGNEQFF
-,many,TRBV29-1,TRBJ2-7,CSVGGEQYF
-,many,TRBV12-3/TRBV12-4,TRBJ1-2,CASSFGGIDGYTF
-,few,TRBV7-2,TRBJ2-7,CASSLDGGRGALDF
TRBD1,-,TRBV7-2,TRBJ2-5,CASSLFGTGGETQYF
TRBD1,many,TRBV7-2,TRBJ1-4,CASSPGQHNEKLFF
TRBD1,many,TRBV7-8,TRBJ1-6,CASSTPTGNSPLHF
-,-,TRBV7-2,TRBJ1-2,CASRRPQSYGYTF
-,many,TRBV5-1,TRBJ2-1,CASSLDGASSYNEQFF
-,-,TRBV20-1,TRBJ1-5,CSARSDSNQPQHF
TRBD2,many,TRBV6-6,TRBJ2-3,CASSPGLAGYKSYTQYF
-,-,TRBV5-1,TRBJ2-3,CASSLGQRNTDTQYF
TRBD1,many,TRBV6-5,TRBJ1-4,CASRGTVVSNEKLFF